Reported below is one T cell receptor (beta chain). Germline and junction disagree at one end, which may indicate a read error. The record originates from a study of T cells in Graves' hyperthyroidism and ophthalmopathy. CDR3 length equals 15 residues. Germline CDR1 reads ENHRY; CDR2 reads SYGVKD. TCR beta CDR3 sequences were amplified from RNA transcripts. In the first-round RT-PCR of the TCR CDR3, the HTBI primer set was used. TCRdb reprocessed the multiplex PCR reads via MiXCR and lists one record per CDR3 protein. The table lists 550,000 to 700,000 distinct CDR3 sequences, under 60% of them singletons.

The TCR originated in an adult woman with Graves' disease, either hyperthyroidism or ophthalmopathy (not recorded which). The rearrangement uses TRBV10-3 and TRBJ1-1, with a possible D match to TRBD1 (5 bases). Sample: peripheral blood or thyroid tissue (not recorded which). CDR3 in DNA: TGTGTCATCAGTGACAGCGGACCGCGGAACACTGAAGCTTTCTTT. Translating it yields CVISDSGPRNTEAFF.